These 19 T cell receptor beta chains came from one sample sequenced in a study of technical replicates of blood from a handful of donors. The data were produced by immunoSEQ multiplex PCR, yet TCRdb's version contains in-frame clones alone and is incomplete. This sample has around 80,000 clones, with roughly 90% found just once. The sequencing input was T cells isolated from PBMCs. These receptors were obtained from a human donor in good health.

The V call is TRBV6-5, the J call TRBJ2-7, with 10 bases identical to TRBD2. Looked up from germline, CDR1 is MNHEY and CDR2 is SVGAGI. This CDR3 is 14 amino acids long. The ends lost 5 bases at V and 3 bases at J; junction bases unmatched: 4. The CDR3 is CASSPRLAGYEQYF. DNA of the CDR3: TGTGCCAGCAGTCCCAGACTAGCGGGCTACGAGCAGTACTTC.

The V call is TRBV5-1, the J call TRBJ2-1; 9 nucleotides agree with TRBD2. There are 17 residues in the CDR3. Trimming cost V 3 bases and J 6 bases; bases outside gene matches: 13. CDR1 SGHRS and CDR2 YFSETQ come from the germline V gene. The CDR3 region has the DNA TGCGCCAGCAGCTCTCGTAGCGGGAGCTTGAGGGGCAATGAGCAGTTCTTC. Translation gives CASSSRSGSLRGNEQFF.

The rearrangement uses TRBV18 and TRBJ2-2; no reliable D call. Germline V gene lookup returns CDR1 KGHSH and CDR2 LQKENI. Trimming removed 2 bases from V and 1 base from J, with 14 bases in between. The CDR3 length is 17 residues. CDR3 in DNA: TGTGCCAGCTCACCATACGAATCACAGAGGAACACCGGGGAGCTGTTTTTT. Protein sequence: CASSPYESQRNTGELFF.

This chain connects TRBV18 to TRBJ2-7, with TRBD2 as a possible D gene (6 bases). The CDR3 sequence is 14 residues long. Germline loops: CDR1 KGHSH, CDR2 LQKENI. The ends were cut back, 1 base at V and 3 bases at J, with 10 bases in the middle. CDR3 nucleotide sequence: TGTGCCAGCTCACCACTTGGGACTGTCTACGAGCAGTACTTC. Protein product: CASSPLGTVYEQYF.

V and J are TRBV7-6 and TRBJ2-7; D might be TRBD1 (6 bases). The CDR3 extends over 14 amino acids. V lost 2 bases, J lost 3 bases, and 11 bases lay in between. Looked up from germline, CDR1 is SGHVS and CDR2 is FNYEAQ. The CDR3 region is CASSLQQGIYEQYF. CDR3 nucleotides: TGTGCCAGCAGCTTACAACAGGGAATCTACGAGCAGTACTTC.

The chain combines TRBV6-1 with TRBJ1-5; TRBD1 matches at 11 bases. This CDR3 spans 15 amino acids. Per germline, CDR1 MNHNS and CDR2 SASEGT. The junction had 3 bases not matched to a gene; V was cut back by 5 bases and J by 3 bases. DNA for the CDR3: TGTGCCAGCAGTTGGACAGGGGGCTTCAATCAGCCCCAGCATTTT. Translation: CASSWTGGFNQPQHF.

The chain joins TRBV7-9 to TRBJ1-2; 7 bases match TRBD1. This CDR3 contains 14 residues. The germline V gene has CDR1 SEHNR and CDR2 FQNEAQ (reference sequence). Trimming at V came to 4 bases and at J to 3 bases, leaving 5 bases not matched to a gene. In DNA, the CDR3 is TGTGCCAGCAGCTCGCGACAGGGTGACTATGGCTACACCTTC. It yields the protein CASSSRQGDYGYTF. The full variable domain, in which reference TRBV7-9 and TRBJ1-2 provide the parts outside the CDR3, is DTGVSQNPRHKITKRGQNVTFRCDPISEHNRLYWYRQTLGQGPEFLTYFQNEAQLEKSRLLSDRFSAERPKGSFSTLEIQRTEQGDSAMYLCASSSRQGDYGYTFGSGTRLTVV.

This chain connects TRBV27 to TRBJ1-5, with 8 positions matching TRBD1. Trimming removed 0 bases from V and 0 bases from J; junction bases left unmatched: 10. From germline, CDR1 is MNHEY and CDR2 SMNVEV (reference sequence). The CDR3 has 19 amino acids. CDR3 DNA: TGTGCCAGCAGTTTATCGATTCTCGGGACAGGCTATAGCAATCAGCCCCAGCATTTT. Its translation: CASSLSILGTGYSNQPQHF.

The sample holds a few counts of this clone. The chain joins TRBV11-2 to TRBJ2-2; no clear D gene. V lost 0 bases, J lost 3 bases, and 8 bases lay in between. Per the germline V gene, CDR1 is SGHAT and CDR2 is FQNNGV. The length of the CDR3 is 15 residues. The CDR3 DNA reads TGTGCCAGCAGCTTAGATAGTCTGCACACCGGGGAGCTGTTTTTT. Translated, it gives CASSLDSLHTGELFF.

The J gene is TRBJ2-5, the V gene TRBV15; unclear D gene. V lost 0 bases and J lost 2, with 4 bases in between. The CDR3 covers 13 residues. Germline values: CDR1 LNHNV, CDR2 YYDKDF (reference sequence). CDR3 DNA sequence: TGTGCCACCAGCAGAGAGGCACAAGAGACCCAGTACTTC. This translates into CATSREAQETQYF.

The CDR3 loop is CASSFGADNEKLFF. The CDR3 nucleotides are TGTGCCAGCAGTTTTGGTGCAGATAATGAAAAACTGTTTTTT. The chain has TRBV27 and TRBJ1-4; D not resolved. V was clipped by 3 bases and J by 4 bases, with 9 bases between them. Germline CDR1 is MNHEY and CDR2 is SMNVEV (reference sequence). The CDR3 has 14 residues.

This chain links TRBV10-3 with TRBJ2-7; D is perhaps TRBD2 (5 bases). CDR3 length: 12 residues. Per the germline V gene, CDR1 is ENHRY and CDR2 is SYGVKD. V shed 8 bases and J shed 4 bases, with 12 bases lying between them. CDR3 nucleotides: TGTGCCATCGGGAGCCTCGGGTACGAGCAGTACTTC. Its translation is CAIGSLGYEQYF.

The sample holds a few counts of this clone. The rearrangement uses TRBV19 and TRBJ1-1, with unresolved D. Trimming shortened V by 7 bases and J by 7 bases, and 10 bases separated the two germline ends. Germline CDR1 and CDR2: LNHDA and SQIVND (reference sequence). The CDR3 contains 11 residues. For the CDR3, the DNA is TGTGCCAGTATCGCGGGGAGTGAAGCTTTCTTT. The encoded protein is CASIAGSEAFF.

The genes are TRBV10-1 and TRBJ2-7; 8 bases fit TRBD1. Germline V gene lookup returns CDR1 WNHNN and CDR2 SYGVQD (reference sequence). J gave up 3 bases and V 3 bases, and 4 bases lay outside the gene matches. The CDR3 is made up of 14 amino acids. The CDR3 bases are TGCGCCAGCAGTGAAACAGGGGGAAACTACGAGCAGTACTTC. Translating it yields CASSETGGNYEQYF.

This sequence joins TRBV29-1 and TRBJ2-1, with a possible D match to TRBD2 (6 bases). The CDR3 is 17 residues long. Germline V gene sequence: CDR1 SQVTM, CDR2 ANQGSEA. Trimming took 6 bases from V and 6 from J, leaving 27 bases between them. Here the CDR3 reads CSVLVKASGSGGNEQFF. CDR3 DNA: TGCAGCGTGCTTGTGAAGGCGTCAGGGTCCGGGGGCAATGAGCAGTTCTTC.

The V call is TRBV28, the J call TRBJ2-7, with D tentatively TRBD1 (5 bases). This CDR3 contains 16 residues. Germline CDR1 is MDHEN and CDR2 is SYDVKM. Trimming removed 6 bases at V and 1 base at J, with 19 bases between. The chain's CDR3 is CASSPPQKGLSYEQYF. DNA for the CDR3: TGTGCCAGCAGCCCACCCCAAAAGGGGCTTTCCTACGAGCAGTACTTC.

The chain has TRBV21-1 and TRBJ1-1. TRBV21-1 is given as a pseudogene. The CDR3 covers 15 residues. CDR3 sequence: CASSISLAIRTEAFF. Here the CDR3 DNA reads TGTGCCAGCAGTATCTCGTTAGCTATTCGCACTGAAGCTTTCTTT.

This sequence joins TRBV5-6 and TRBJ2-7, with a tentative D call TRBD1 (6 bases). The CDR3 consists of 15 residues. V lost 5 bases and J lost 2, with 17 bases in between. Germline lookup yields CDR1 SGHDT and CDR2 YYEEEE. CDR3 sequence reads: CASRAPGHATYEQYF. The CDR3 coding sequence is TGTGCCAGCAGGGCCCCGGGACACGCTACCTACGAGCAGTACTTC.

The rearrangement joins TRBV9 to TRBJ2-1; 13 bases match TRBD2. This CDR3 has 16 residues. With 1 base clipped from V and 9 bases from J, the junction kept 7 bases outside the gene matches. Germline V gene data show CDR1 as SGDLS and CDR2 as YYNGEE. The CDR3 protein is CASSVRGLAGIGEQFF. In nucleotides, the CDR3 is TGTGCCAGCAGCGTAAGGGGACTAGCGGGAATCGGTGAGCAGTTCTTC.